Sequencing of this TCR beta chain was carried out in a study of cytomegalovirus exposure and HLA in healthy donors. This clone was seen only once. Researchers ran the PCR with 60 Vbeta and 13 Jbeta primers. In the study's own analysis: The authors later counted about 80 million unique TCR beta chains, approximately 12 million of them shared. Measured with immunoSEQ multiplex PCR; TCRdb has only the in-frame clones, and not every one. V and J calls plus clone size are reproduced from that table; the DNA served to infer D and trimming. The sample shows some 150,000 clones, around 69% of them seen only once. Trimming took 5 bases from V and 0 from J; bases not matched to a gene: 11. The CDR3 consists of 17 residues. CDR1 MNHEY and CDR2 SMNVEV come from the germline V gene (reference sequence).

The origin of this receptor is a man in his 60s in good health and CMV-seronegative. Specimen: PBMCs. The chain combines TRBV27 with TRBJ2-3, with 7 bases lining up with TRBD1. The CDR3 nucleotides are TGTGCCAGCAGTCCCGTCCGACAGGGAAGAAGCACAGATACGCAGTATTTT. As protein: CASSPVRQGRSTDTQYF.